This entry describes one T cell receptor (beta chain). Its antigen is currently unknown. Using a J-beta primer mix together with a sample-barcoded 5' primer, a second PCR was run for roughly 7 to 11 cycles. A template-switch adaptor with 12 random nucleotides tagged each cDNA molecule. TCRdb analysed the 5' RACE reads with MiXCR anew, one entry per CDR3 protein. The data contain 1.2 million to 1.5 million distinct CDR3 sequences, around two fifths of them seen just once; the ten biggest clones take up 7.9%. The individuals who served as donors were healthy Caucasians living in Russia, aged about 6 to 100. The authors extracted at least 5 micrograms of total RNA per sample. The CDR3 loop spans 15 amino acids. V lost 0 bases to trimming and J lost 0 bases, with 9 bases between them. Germline V CDR1 and CDR2: ENHRY, SYGVKD. The record originates from a study of blood T cells in healthy people across ages. Study conclusions and caveats: The study could not conclusively compare naive and antigen-experienced cells, given its unsorted PBMCs.

The chain employs TRBV10-3 and TRBJ2-7; D is unclear. The sequenced sample was blood. The TCR originated in a woman aged 18 to 35 in good health. The CDR3 sequence is CAISESVGGSYEQYF. CDR3 DNA sequence: TGTGCCATCAGTGAGTCGGTAGGCGGCTCCTACGAGCAGTACTTC.